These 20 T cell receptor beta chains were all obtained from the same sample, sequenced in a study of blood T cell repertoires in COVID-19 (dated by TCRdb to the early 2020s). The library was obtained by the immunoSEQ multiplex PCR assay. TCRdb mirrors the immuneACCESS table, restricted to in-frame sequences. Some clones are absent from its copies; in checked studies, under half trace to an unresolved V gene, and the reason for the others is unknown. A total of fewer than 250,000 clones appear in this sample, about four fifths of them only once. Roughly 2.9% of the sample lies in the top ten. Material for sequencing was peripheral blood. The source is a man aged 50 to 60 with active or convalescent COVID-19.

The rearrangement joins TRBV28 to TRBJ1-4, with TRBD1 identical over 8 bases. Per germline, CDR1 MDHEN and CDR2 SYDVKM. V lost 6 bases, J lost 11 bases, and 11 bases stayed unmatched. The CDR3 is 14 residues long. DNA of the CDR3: TGTGCCAGCAGCCTGGACAGGGAGCCGGGGAAACTGTTTTTT. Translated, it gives CASSLDREPGKLFF.

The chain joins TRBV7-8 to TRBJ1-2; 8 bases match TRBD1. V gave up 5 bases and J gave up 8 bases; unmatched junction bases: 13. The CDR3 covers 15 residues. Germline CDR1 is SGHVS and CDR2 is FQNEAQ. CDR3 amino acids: CASSRMDRALGGYTF. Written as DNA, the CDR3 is TGTGCCAGCAGCCGGATGGACAGGGCCTTGGGCGGCTACACCTTC.

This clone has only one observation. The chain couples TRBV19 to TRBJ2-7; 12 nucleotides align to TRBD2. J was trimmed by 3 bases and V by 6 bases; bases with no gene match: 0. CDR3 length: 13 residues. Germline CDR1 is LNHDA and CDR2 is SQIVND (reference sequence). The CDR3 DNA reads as TGTGCCAGTAGGACTAGCGGGAGCTACGAGCAGTACTTC. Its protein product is CASRTSGSYEQYF. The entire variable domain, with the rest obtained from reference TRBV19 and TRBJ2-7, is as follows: DGGITQSPKYLFRKEGQNVTLSCEQNLNHDAMYWYRQDPGQGLRLIYYSQIVNDFQKGDIAEGYSVSREKKESFPLTVTSAQKNPTAFYLCASRTSGSYEQYFGPGTRLTVT.

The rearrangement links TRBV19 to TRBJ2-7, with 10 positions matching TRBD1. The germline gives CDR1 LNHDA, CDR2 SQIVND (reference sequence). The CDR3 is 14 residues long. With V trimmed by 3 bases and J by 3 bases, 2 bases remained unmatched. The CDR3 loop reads CASSIGTGDYEQYF. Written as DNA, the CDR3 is TGTGCCAGTAGTATCGGGACAGGGGACTACGAGCAGTACTTC.

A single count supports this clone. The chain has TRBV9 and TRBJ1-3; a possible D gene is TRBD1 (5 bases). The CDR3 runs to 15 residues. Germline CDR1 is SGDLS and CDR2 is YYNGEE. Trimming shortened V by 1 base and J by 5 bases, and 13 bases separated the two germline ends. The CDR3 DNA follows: TGTGCCAGCAGCGTATGGGGGGATGCGCGAAACACCATATATTTT. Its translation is CASSVWGDARNTIYF. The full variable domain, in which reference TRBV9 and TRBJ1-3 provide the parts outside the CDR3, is DSGVTQTPKHLITATGQRVTLRCSPRSGDLSVYWYQQSLDQGLQFLIQYYNGEERAKGNILERFSAQQFPDLHSELNLSSLELGDSALYFCASSVWGDARNTIYFGEGSWLTVV.

CDR3: CASKMTGGNTEAFF. The CDR3 nucleotides are TGTGCCAGCAAGATGACAGGGGGCAACACTGAAGCTTTCTTT. The rearrangement links TRBV21-1 to TRBJ1-1; the DNA was not compared with TRBD1, the D call given in the table. TRBV21-1 is classified as a pseudogene. CDR3 length: 14 amino acids.

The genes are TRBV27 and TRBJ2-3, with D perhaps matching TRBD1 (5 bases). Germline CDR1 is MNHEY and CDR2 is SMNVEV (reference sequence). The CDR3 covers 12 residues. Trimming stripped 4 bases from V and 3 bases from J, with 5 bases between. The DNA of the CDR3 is TGTGCCAGCAGTTCAGGGACAGATACGCAGTATTTT. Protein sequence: CASSSGTDTQYF.

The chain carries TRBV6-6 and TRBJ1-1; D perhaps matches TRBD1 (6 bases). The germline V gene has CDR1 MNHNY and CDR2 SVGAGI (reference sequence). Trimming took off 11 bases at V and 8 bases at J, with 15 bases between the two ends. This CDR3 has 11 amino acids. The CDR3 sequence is CAAGAAVEAFF. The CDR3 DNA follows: TGTGCCGCGGGGGCGGCCGTCGAAGCTTTCTTT.

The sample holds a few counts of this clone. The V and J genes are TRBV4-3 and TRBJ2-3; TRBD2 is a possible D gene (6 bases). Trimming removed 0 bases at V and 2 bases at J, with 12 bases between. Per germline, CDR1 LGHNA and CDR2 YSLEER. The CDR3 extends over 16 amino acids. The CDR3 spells CASSQEPGLHTDTQYF. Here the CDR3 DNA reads TGCGCCAGCAGCCAAGAGCCGGGACTTCACACAGATACGCAGTATTTT.

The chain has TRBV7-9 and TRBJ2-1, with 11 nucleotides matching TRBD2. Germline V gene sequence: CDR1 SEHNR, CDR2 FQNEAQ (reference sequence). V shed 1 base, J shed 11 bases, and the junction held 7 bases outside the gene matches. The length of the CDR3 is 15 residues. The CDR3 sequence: CASSLGLAGGLQQFF. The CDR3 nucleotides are TGTGCCAGCAGCTTAGGGCTAGCGGGGGGACTCCAGCAGTTCTTC. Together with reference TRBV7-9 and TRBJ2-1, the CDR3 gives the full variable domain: DTGVSQNPRHKITKRGQNVTFRCDPISEHNRLYWYRQTLGQGPEFLTYFQNEAQLEKSRLLSDRFSAERPKGSFSTLEIQRTEQGDSAMYLCASSLGLAGGLQQFFGPGTRLTVL.

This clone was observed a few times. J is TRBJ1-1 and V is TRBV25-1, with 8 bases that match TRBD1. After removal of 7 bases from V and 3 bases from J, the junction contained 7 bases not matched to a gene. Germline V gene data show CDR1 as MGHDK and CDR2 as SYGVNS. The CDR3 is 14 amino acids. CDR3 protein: CASTATGGYTEAFF. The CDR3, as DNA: TGTGCCAGCACAGCAACAGGGGGTTACACTGAAGCTTTCTTT. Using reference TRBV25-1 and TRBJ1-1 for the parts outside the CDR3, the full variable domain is EADIYQTPRYLVIGTGKKITLECSQTMGHDKMYWYQQDPGMELHLIHYSYGVNSTEKGDLSSESTVSRIRTEHFPLTLESARPSHTSQYLCASTATGGYTEAFFGQGTRLTVV.

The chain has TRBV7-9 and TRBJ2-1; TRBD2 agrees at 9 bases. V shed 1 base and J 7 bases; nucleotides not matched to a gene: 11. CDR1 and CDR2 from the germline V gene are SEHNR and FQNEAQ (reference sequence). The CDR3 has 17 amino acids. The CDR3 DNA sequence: TGTGCCAGCAGCTTAGGAACCGGACTAGCGACCCAAAATGAGCAGTTCTTC. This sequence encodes CASSLGTGLATQNEQFF.

The CDR3 DNA reads TGTGCCAGCAGCCCAGGGACAGGGGGTTGGAGCACTGAAGCTTTCTTT. Amino acids: CASSPGTGGWSTEAFF. This rearrangement joins TRBV7-2 to TRBJ1-1; the match to TRBD1 covers 11 bases. Germline CDR1 SGHTA, CDR2 FQGNSA. The CDR3 runs 16 residues. V gave up 5 bases and J gave up 4 bases; unmatched junction bases: 9.

The CDR3 loop reads CASTTTGEEGYTF. CDR3 nucleotides: TGTGCCAGCACCACGACAGGGGAAGAAGGCTACACCTTC. The chain employs TRBV12-3 or TRBV12-4 and TRBJ1-2; 8 nucleotides line up with TRBD1. This CDR3 is 13 amino acids long. The ends lost 7 bases at V and 8 bases at J; junction bases unmatched: 9.

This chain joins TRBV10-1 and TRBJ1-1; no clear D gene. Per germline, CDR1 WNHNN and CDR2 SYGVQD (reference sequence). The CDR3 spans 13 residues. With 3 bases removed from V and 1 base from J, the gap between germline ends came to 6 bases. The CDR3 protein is CASSDRKNTEAFF. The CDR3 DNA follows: TGCGCCAGCAGTGACAGGAAGAACACTGAAGCTTTCTTT.

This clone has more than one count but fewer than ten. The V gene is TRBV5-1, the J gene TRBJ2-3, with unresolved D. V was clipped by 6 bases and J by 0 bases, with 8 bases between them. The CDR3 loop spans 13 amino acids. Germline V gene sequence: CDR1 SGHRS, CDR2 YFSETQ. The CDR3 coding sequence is TGCGCCAGCACCCCCTTGAGCACAGATACGCAGTATTTT. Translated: CASTPLSTDTQYF.

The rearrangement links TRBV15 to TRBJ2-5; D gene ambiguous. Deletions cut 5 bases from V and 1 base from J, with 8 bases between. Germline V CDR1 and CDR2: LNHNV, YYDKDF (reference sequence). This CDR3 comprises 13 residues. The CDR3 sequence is CATSPRSQETQYF. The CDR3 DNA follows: TGTGCCACCAGCCCCCGCAGCCAAGAGACCCAGTACTTC.

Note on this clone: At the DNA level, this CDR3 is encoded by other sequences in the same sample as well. CDR3 residues: CASSISRGNTEAFF. The DNA for the CDR3 is TGTGCCAGTAGTATAAGCAGGGGGAACACTGAAGCTTTCTTT. This rearrangement joins TRBV19 to TRBJ1-1; perhaps TRBD1 as D (6 bases). The CDR3 contains 14 residues. V was cut by 2 bases and J by 1 base, with 8 bases left in between. In germline, CDR1 is LNHDA, CDR2 SQIVND (reference sequence).

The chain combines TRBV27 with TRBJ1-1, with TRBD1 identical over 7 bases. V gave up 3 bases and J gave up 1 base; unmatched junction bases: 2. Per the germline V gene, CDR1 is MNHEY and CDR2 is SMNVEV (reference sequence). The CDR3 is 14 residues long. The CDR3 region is CASSLGQRNTEAFF. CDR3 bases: TGTGCCAGCAGTTTGGGACAGAGGAACACTGAAGCTTTCTTT.

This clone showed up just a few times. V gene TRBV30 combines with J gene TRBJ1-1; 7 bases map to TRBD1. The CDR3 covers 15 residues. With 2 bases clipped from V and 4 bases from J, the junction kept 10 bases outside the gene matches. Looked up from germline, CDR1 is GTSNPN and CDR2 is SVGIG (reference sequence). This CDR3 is CAWSLVRRGTTEAFF. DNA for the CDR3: TGTGCCTGGAGTTTAGTGCGCAGGGGGACCACTGAAGCTTTCTTT.